Following are 11 T cell receptor beta chains from one sample sequenced in a study of glioma-infiltrating T cells (dated by TCRdb to the mid-2010s). Instrument on record: Illumina MiSeq. TCR alpha and beta CDR3 regions were amplified with the iRepertoire nested amplicon-rescue multiplex PCR (arm-PCR) platform from RNA. The public reads were reanalyzed by TCRdb: fastp trimming at Q25, MiXCR alignment, in-frame beta chains only. Here each entry gathers all rows of one CDR3 protein and keeps the most common genes and DNA. Recorded for this sample are about 45,000 distinct CDR3 sequences; around 24% of them occurred a single time. 5% to 8% of the sample is in the top ten clones. The sequencing sample was made of glioma tissue, nonneoplastic brain tissue, or PBMCs (not recorded which). The source of these receptors is a human donor with low-grade glioma or glioblastoma, undergoing nonglioma brain surgery, or in good health (not recorded which).

A remark on this clonotype: The conserved closing phenylalanine or tryptophan is absent in this CDR3, likely reflecting a read error. The CDR3 is CASSIGQINGYTL. The CDR3 coding sequence is TGTGCCAGTAGTATTGGACAGATAAATGGCTACACCCTC. J is TRBJ1-2 and V is TRBV19, with D perhaps matching TRBD1 (6 bases). This CDR3 spans 13 amino acids. Germline CDR1 is LNHDA and CDR2 is SQIVND (reference sequence). The V end lost 3 bases, the J end lost 6 bases, and 11 bases lay between the germline ends.

This clonotype was seen at least ten times. V and J are TRBV4-1 and TRBJ1-1, with D uncertain. Trimming stripped 1 base from V and 4 bases from J, with 22 bases between. Looked up from germline, CDR1 is MGHRA and CDR2 is YSYEKL. The CDR3 totals 18 residues. CDR3 in amino acids: CASSQGSRLWVGSTEAFF. The CDR3 coding sequence is TGCGCCAGCAGCCAAGGAAGTCGACTATGGGTCGGAAGCACTGAAGCTTTCTTT.

Note on this clonotype: A read error may explain this, as a much larger clone is one base away. The chain recombines TRBV5-1 with TRBJ1-6; D call uncertain. Trimming took 0 bases from V and 7 from J, leaving 11 bases between them. Germline CDR1 and CDR2: SGHRS and YFSETQ. This CDR3 comprises 15 residues. CDR3 nucleotides: TGCGCCAGCAGCTTGGGAAAGGGTCCCAATTCACCCCTCCACTTT. Encoded protein: CASSLGKGPNSPLHF.

With regard to this clonotype: Given a much more abundant clone one base away, this may be a read error. The genes are TRBV29-1 and TRBJ1-5, with D uncertain. This CDR3 is built from 12 residues. With 4 bases removed from V and 10 bases from J, the gap between germline ends came to 14 bases. In germline, CDR1 is SQVTM, CDR2 ANQGSEA. The CDR3 DNA is TGCAGCGTTGGCTTCGATCAGCATCCCCAGCATTTT. Translated: CSVGFDQHPQHF.

This clonotype was found a few times. The chain has TRBV10-3 and TRBJ1-1; 7 bases align to TRBD1. Germline assignment: CDR1 ENHRY and CDR2 SYGVKD. The CDR3 loop spans 16 amino acids. With V trimmed by 4 bases and J by 4 bases, 12 bases remained unmatched. CDR3 protein: CAISGGGQPGGTEAFF. The CDR3 bases are TGTGCCATCAGTGGGGGGGGACAGCCAGGAGGCACTGAAGCTTTCTTT.

This clonotype was recorded many times. The gene calls are TRBV2 and TRBJ1-2, with TRBD1 identical over 9 bases. With V trimmed by 5 bases and J by 14 bases, 12 bases remained unmatched. CDR3 length: 13 residues. The germline V gene has CDR1 SNHLY and CDR2 FYNNEI. The CDR3 protein is CASSSGTGRSKTF. In nucleotides, the CDR3 is TGTGCCAGCAGTTCCGGGACAGGGCGATCCAAAACCTTC.

This clonotype was seen only a few times. J is TRBJ2-1 and V is TRBV2; D is uncertain. This CDR3 has 13 amino acids. Trimming removed 4 bases at V and 5 bases at J, with 9 bases between. Germline V gene lookup returns CDR1 SNHLY and CDR2 FYNNEI. CDR3 region: CASSALQNNEQFF. As DNA, the CDR3 is TGTGCCAGCAGTGCGTTACAGAACAATGAGCAGTTCTTC.

This clonotype was counted ten times or more. The gene calls are TRBV28 and TRBJ1-4; no reliable D call. The V end was cut by 6 bases, the J end by 4 bases, with 24 bases between. Germline CDR1 and CDR2: MDHEN and SYDVKM. This CDR3 region has 18 residues. The CDR3 loop is CASSFRRLTGPINEKLFF. CDR3 nucleotides: TGTGCCAGCAGCTTTCGCCGGTTGACGGGTCCGATTAATGAAAAACTGTTTTTT.

This clonotype came up many times. V usage is TRBV20-1 and J usage is TRBJ1-2, with D possibly being TRBD1 (6 bases). The CDR3 is made up of 12 amino acids. V shed 6 bases and J shed 4 bases, with 12 bases lying between them. CDR1 and CDR2 (germline): DFQATT, SNEGSKA (reference sequence). CDR3 DNA sequence: TGCAGTGCCCCGGGGGGGCTCTATGGCTACACCTTC. It yields the protein CSAPGGLYGYTF.

This clonotype was observed a few times. V is TRBV3-1 and J is TRBJ2-5; D is ambiguous. The CDR3 consists of 16 residues. V lost 4 bases, J lost 5 bases, and 20 bases lay in between. CDR1 and CDR2 (germline): LGHDT, YNNKEL (reference sequence). DNA of the CDR3: TGTGCCAGCAGCCGAGCAATAAGCAAGTACACTGAGACCCAGTACTTC. Its protein product is CASSRAISKYTETQYF.

This clonotype was found many times. V usage is TRBV4-1 and J usage is TRBJ2-7; D is uncertain. Germline loops: CDR1 MGHRA, CDR2 YSYEKL. V was cut by 4 bases and J by 2 bases, with 9 bases left in between. This CDR3 region has 13 residues. This chain's CDR3 is CASSPEETYEQYV. The CDR3 DNA sequence: TGCGCCAGCAGCCCAGAGGAGACCTACGAGCAGTACGTC.